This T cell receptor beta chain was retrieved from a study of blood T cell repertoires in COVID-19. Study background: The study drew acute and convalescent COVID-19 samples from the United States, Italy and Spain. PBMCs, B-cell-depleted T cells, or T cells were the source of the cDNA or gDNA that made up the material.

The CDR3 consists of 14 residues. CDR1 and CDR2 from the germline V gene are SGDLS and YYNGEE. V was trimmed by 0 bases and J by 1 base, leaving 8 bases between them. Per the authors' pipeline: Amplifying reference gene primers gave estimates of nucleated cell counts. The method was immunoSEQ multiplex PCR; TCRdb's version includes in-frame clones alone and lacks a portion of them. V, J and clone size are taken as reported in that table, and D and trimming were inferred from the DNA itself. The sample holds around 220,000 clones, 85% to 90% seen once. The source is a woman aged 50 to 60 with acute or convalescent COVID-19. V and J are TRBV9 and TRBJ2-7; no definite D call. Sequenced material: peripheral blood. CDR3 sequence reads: CASSVDWSSYEQYF. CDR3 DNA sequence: TGTGCCAGCAGCGTAGACTGGAGTTCCTACGAGCAGTACTTC.